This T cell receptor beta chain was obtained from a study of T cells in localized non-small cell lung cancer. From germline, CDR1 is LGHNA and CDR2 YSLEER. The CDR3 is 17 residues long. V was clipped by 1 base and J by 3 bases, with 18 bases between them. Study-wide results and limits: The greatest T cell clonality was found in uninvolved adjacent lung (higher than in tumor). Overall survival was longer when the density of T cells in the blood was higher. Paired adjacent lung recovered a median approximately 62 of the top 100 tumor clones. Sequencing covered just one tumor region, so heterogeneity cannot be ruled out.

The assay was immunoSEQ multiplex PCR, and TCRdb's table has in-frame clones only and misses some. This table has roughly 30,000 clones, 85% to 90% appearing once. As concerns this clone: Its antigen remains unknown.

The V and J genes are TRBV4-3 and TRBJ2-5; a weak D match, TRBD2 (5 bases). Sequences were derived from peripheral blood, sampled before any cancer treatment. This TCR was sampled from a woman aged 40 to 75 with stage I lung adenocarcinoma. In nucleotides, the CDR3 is TGCGCCAGCAGCCAAGTAGTGGGCGGGCTGACAAAAGAGACCCAGTACTTC. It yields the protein CASSQVVGGLTKETQYF.